This record looks at one TCR beta chain sequence and its context. The record originates from a study of blood T cell repertoires in COVID-19. Using immunoSEQ multiplex PCR, the repertoire was profiled, and TCRdb retains in-frame clones only, with some absent. The sample has hundreds of thousands of clones; about 90% are singletons. Trimming cost V 7 bases and J 5 bases; bases outside gene matches: 7. Germline loops: CDR1 MNHEY, CDR2 SVGAGI. This CDR3 comprises 15 residues. Sequencing was performed on peripheral blood. This TCR was sampled from a man aged 18-30 years with COVID-19, enrolled during active disease. This chain joins TRBV6-5 and TRBJ2-5, with 13 bases that match TRBD2. The CDR3 DNA is TGTGCCAGCAAGAGACTAGCGGGAGGTCCCGAGACCCAGTACTTC. Translating it yields CASKRLAGGPETQYF.